This record covers a single TCR beta chain. This record comes from a study of blood T cells in healthy people across ages. A second PCR, run for 7 to 11 cycles, used a sample-barcoded 5' primer plus a J-beta primer mix. TCRdb redid the calling of the 5' RACE reads with MiXCR, one entry per CDR3 protein. The table has roughly 790,000 distinct CDR3 sequences, about 40% seen once. Looked up from germline, CDR1 is LGHNA and CDR2 is YNFKEQ. The CDR3 is made up of 18 amino acids. The V and J ends lost 3 bases and 5 bases, in that order; junction bases with no gene match: 16. The rearrangement joins TRBV4-2 to TRBJ1-5, with TRBD1 identical over 7 bases. Material: blood. This receptor was taken from an older woman in good health. The chain's CDR3 is CASSHLGRQGNRDQPQHF. In DNA form, the CDR3 reads TGTGCCAGCAGCCATCTAGGGCGACAGGGTAATCGGGATCAGCCCCAGCATTTT.